The 30 T cell receptor beta chains below were found in one sample sequenced in a study of shared clonotypes between healthy human individuals. Here immunoSEQ multiplex PCR was the method, and the copy in TCRdb shows in-frame clones only, minus some. The sample lists 470,000 or so clones, about 85% seen once, with about 13% in the top ten. Sequences were obtained from PBMCs. The receptors shown here come from a woman between 40 and 55 years old in good health. Some clones in this sample may be carry-over from other donors' samples.

The V call is TRBV7-2, the J call TRBJ2-5, with 8 bases aligning to TRBD1. The CDR3 covers 14 residues. Looked up from germline, CDR1 is SGHTA and CDR2 is FQGNSA. V lost 3 bases and J lost 6; bases outside the gene matches: 6. The CDR3 sequence: CASSLDRVGKTQYF. Written as DNA, the CDR3 is TGTGCCAGCAGCTTGGACAGGGTGGGAAAGACCCAGTACTTC.

This clone was observed many times. CDR3 sequence (DNA): TGTGCCAGCAGCTCACGAGGATACGAGCAGTACTTC. Amino acid sequence: CASSSRGYEQYF. This sequence joins TRBV5-4 and TRBJ2-7; D gene uncertain. Germline CDR1 is SGHNT and CDR2 is YYREEE (reference sequence). The CDR3 has 12 residues. V was shortened by 3 bases and J by 4 bases, with 8 bases between the two germline ends.

This clone was counted at least ten times. Other DNA sequences in the same sample also yield this CDR3. This sequence joins TRBV4-2 and TRBJ2-2; 12 bases are a match to TRBD2. The CDR3 has 16 amino acids. Trimming took 6 bases from V and 2 from J; bases not matched to a gene: 4. Germline V gives CDR1 LGHNA, CDR2 YNFKEQ. In DNA, the CDR3 is TGTGCCAGCAGTCTAGCGGGAGGGCTCAACACCGGGGAGCTGTTTTTT. Translation gives CASSLAGGLNTGELFF.

About this clone: A much larger clone differs by one base, so this may be a read error. The genes are TRBV7-8 and TRBJ2-5; TRBD1 might be the D (5 bases). CDR3 length equals 16 residues. Per the germline V gene, CDR1 is SGHVS and CDR2 is FQNEAQ. Trimming removed 5 bases from V and 0 bases from J, with 16 bases in between. CDR3 DNA: TGTGCCAGCAGCCGCCCCAGGACACTGCACCAAGAGACCCAGTACTTC. As protein: CASSRPRTLHQETQYF.

In the case of this clone: A read error is possible here, since a much larger clone lies one base away. At the DNA level, this CDR3 is encoded by other sequences in the same sample as well. The gene calls are TRBV28 and TRBJ1-6; tentative D call: TRBD1 (5 bases). The CDR3 has 15 amino acids. Per the germline V gene, CDR1 is MDHEN and CDR2 is SYDVKM. Trimming took 2 bases from V and 7 from J, leaving 12 bases between them. CDR3 DNA: TGTGCCAGCAGTTTAGGTAGGGGTTGGAATTCACCCCTCCACTTT. Amino acid sequence: CASSLGRGWNSPLHF.

In its sample, this clone was seen a few times. One base separates it from a far larger clone, so it is likely a read error. Different DNA sequences within this sample yield the same CDR3. The chain employs TRBV4-2 and TRBJ2-7, with a weak D call TRBD1 (5 bases). CDR3 size: 16 residues. V gave up 3 bases and J gave up 0 bases, with 15 bases separating them. Germline V gene data show CDR1 as LGHNA and CDR2 as YNFKEQ. The CDR3 reads CASSQDMGDSSYEQYF. CDR3 nucleotide sequence: TGTGCCAGCAGCCAGGACATGGGTGACAGCTCCTACGAGCAGTACTTC.

The gene calls are TRBV7-2 and TRBJ2-2; D is unclear. CDR1 is SGHTA, CDR2 FQGNSA, per germline. The V gene lost 2 bases and the J gene lost 1 base, with 8 bases spanning the gap. The CDR3 has 15 amino acids. CDR3 sequence (DNA): TGTGCCAGCAGCTTACATTTATGGAACACCGGGGAGCTGTTTTTT. Translation gives CASSLHLWNTGELFF.

Regarding this clone: A single base is all that separates this from a far larger clone, so a read error is likely. The same CDR3 is also encoded by other DNA sequences in this sample. This chain connects TRBV18 to TRBJ1-1; D is unclear. Germline assignment: CDR1 KGHSH and CDR2 LQKENI. The CDR3 spans 13 residues. CDR3 bases: TGTGCCAGCTCACCAACTGCGAACGCTGAAGCTTTCTTT. It is translated as CASSPTANAEAFF.

On this clone: This is likely an artifact of a read error, given a far larger clone one base away. This chain joins TRBV27 and TRBJ1-2; 8 positions agree with TRBD1. The trim removed 5 bases at V and 12 bases at J, leaving 17 bases unmatched. Germline CDR1 reads MNHEY; CDR2 reads SMNVEV (reference sequence). The CDR3 totals 15 residues. The CDR3 nucleotides are TGTGCCAGCAGTGCCCTCCGACAGGGGTCGGGAGGCCACACCTTC. This gives the protein CASSALRQGSGGHTF.

This clone was seen only once. A far larger clone is just one base off, so this is likely a read error. In the same sample, other DNA sequences code for this CDR3. The chain is built from TRBV30 and TRBJ2-7; the match to TRBD1 covers 7 bases. CDR3 size: 14 residues. The germline gives CDR1 GTSNPN, CDR2 SVGIG (reference sequence). The CDR3 is CAWSVETGHYEQYF. CDR3 sequence (DNA): TGCGCCTGGAGTGTGGAGACAGGGCATTACGAGCAGTACTTC.

The gene calls are TRBV28 and TRBJ1-2; the D gene is possibly TRBD1 (6 bases). The CDR3 runs to 15 residues. Trimming took 5 bases from V and 4 from J, leaving 17 bases between them. From germline, CDR1 is MDHEN and CDR2 SYDVKM. Here the CDR3 reads CASSPTNRETYGYTF. The CDR3 DNA reads as TGTGCCAGCAGTCCCACAAACAGGGAAACCTATGGCTACACCTTC.

This rearrangement joins TRBV7-9 to TRBJ2-7; a weak D match, TRBD1 (6 bases). V lost 6 bases, J lost 5 bases, and 14 bases lay in between. The CDR3 contains 13 residues. Germline V gene lookup returns CDR1 SEHNR and CDR2 FQNEAQ (reference sequence). The DNA of the CDR3 is TGTGCCAGCAGTTACACAGGGTACGACGAGCAGTACTTC. This translates into CASSYTGYDEQYF.

The V call is TRBV7-9, the J call TRBJ2-2; 8 nucleotides align to TRBD1. J gave up 11 bases and V 5 bases, and 7 bases lay outside the gene matches. Germline loops: CDR1 SEHNR, CDR2 FQNEAQ (reference sequence). This CDR3 spans 13 amino acids. CDR3 sequence: CASSIDRGRELFF. The CDR3 DNA sequence: TGTGCCAGCAGCATCGACAGGGGAAGAGAGCTGTTTTTT.

Concerning this clone: The likely explanation is a read error, given a far larger clone one base away. The chain joins TRBV5-6 to TRBJ1-4; D may be TRBD1 (6 bases). CDR3 length equals 15 residues. Germline V gene data show CDR1 as SGHDT and CDR2 as YYEEEE. In DNA, the CDR3 is TGTGCCGGCAGTTCTGGGACACCAACTAATGAAAAACTGTTTTTT. This codes for CAGSSGTPTNEKLFF.

V gene TRBV29-1 combines with J gene TRBJ2-1, with 10 bases lining up with TRBD2. The CDR3 runs 14 residues. The trim removed 6 bases at V and 4 bases at J, leaving 6 bases unmatched. The germline gives CDR1 SQVTM, CDR2 ANQGSEA. Written as DNA, the CDR3 is TGCAGCGTCCGGACTAGCGGACATTACAATGAGCAGTTCTTC. Its protein product is CSVRTSGHYNEQFF.

The rearrangement uses TRBV30 and TRBJ2-7; D is uncertain. The germline CDR1 and CDR2 sequences are GTSNPN and SVGIG (reference sequence). With 5 bases removed from V and 0 bases from J, the gap between germline ends came to 8 bases. This CDR3 is built from 12 residues. DNA of the CDR3: TGTGCCTGGGGCAAGAGCTCCTACGAGCAGTACTTC. Protein sequence: CAWGKSSYEQYF.

This clone was observed a handful of times. The V and J genes are TRBV27 and TRBJ2-1; 7 bases line up with TRBD1. Per the germline V gene, CDR1 is MNHEY and CDR2 is SMNVEV (reference sequence). V lost 7 bases to trimming and J lost 6 bases; unmatched junction nucleotides: 6. The CDR3 totals 13 residues. The CDR3 sequence is CASTSDRANEQFF. CDR3 nucleotides: TGTGCCAGCACGTCCGACAGGGCCAATGAGCAGTTCTTC.

The V and J genes are TRBV7-2 and TRBJ2-7; D possibly uses TRBD1 or TRBD2 (5 bases each). The CDR3 is 14 residues long. V shed 1 base and J shed 5 bases, with 12 bases lying between them. The germline gives CDR1 SGHTA, CDR2 FQGNSA. CDR3 protein: CASSLDRGEHEQYF. CDR3 nucleotide sequence: TGTGCCAGCAGCTTAGATCGGGGCGAGCACGAGCAGTACTTC.

The chain employs TRBV29-1 and TRBJ2-7; D unclear. Germline V CDR1 and CDR2: SQVTM, ANQGSEA. The CDR3 loop spans 13 amino acids. V lost 3 bases, J lost 3 bases, and 12 bases lay in between. The chain's CDR3 is CSVDGEGSYEQYF. CDR3 DNA sequence: TGCAGCGTTGATGGGGAAGGAAGCTACGAGCAGTACTTC.

Comments on this clone: This may be a read error: a much more frequent sequence differs by one nucleotide. This sample includes further DNA sequences coding for the same CDR3. The chain combines TRBV15 with TRBJ2-7; 7 bases fit TRBD2. Per germline, CDR1 LNHNV and CDR2 YYDKDF (reference sequence). Unmatched junction bases numbered 14, after V lost 3 bases and J lost 6 bases. The length of the CDR3 is 16 residues. The CDR3 DNA reads as TGTGCCACCAGCAGGGACCCGGGACTGGCGGGAGCCGAGCAGTACTTC. It specifies CATSRDPGLAGAEQYF.

J is TRBJ1-1 and V is TRBV7-8; D remains unclear. CDR3 length: 14 residues. Looked up from germline, CDR1 is SGHVS and CDR2 is FQNEAQ. Between the trimmed V and J ends, which lost 2 bases and 2 bases, there was a span of 9 bases. CDR3 bases: TGTGCCAGCAGCTTACGTTGGGGAAACACTGAAGCTTTCTTT. Its translation is CASSLRWGNTEAFF.

This clone was observed at least ten times. This specimen includes other DNA sequences encoding the same CDR3. This chain joins TRBV18 and TRBJ2-2; D uncertain. With 3 bases removed from V and 3 bases from J, the gap between germline ends came to 2 bases. The germline gives CDR1 KGHSH, CDR2 LQKENI. The CDR3 has 12 residues. The CDR3 DNA reads as TGTGCCAGCTCACCTGACACCGGGGAGCTGTTTTTT. Its translation is CASSPDTGELFF.

The V gene is TRBV19, the J gene TRBJ2-1, with a tentative D call TRBD2 (6 bases). The germline V gene has CDR1 LNHDA and CDR2 SQIVND (reference sequence). V was cut by 8 bases and J by 6 bases, with 14 bases left in between. The CDR3 has 13 residues. The CDR3 DNA reads as TGTGCCAGTGAATTAGCGGAACGCAATGAGCAGTTCTTC. Translating gives CASELAERNEQFF.

The chain recombines TRBV7-8 with TRBJ2-3, with 8 positions matching TRBD2. The CDR3 contains 17 residues. Germline CDR1 and CDR2: SGHVS and FQNEAQ. V was pared by 0 bases and J by 4 bases, with 9 bases of the junction left unmatched. CDR3: CASSLAQGTRGPDTQYF. The CDR3 DNA follows: TGTGCCAGCAGCTTAGCGCAGGGGACTAGGGGTCCAGATACGCAGTATTTT.

V and J are TRBV9 and TRBJ2-1; D uncertain. The CDR3 loop spans 16 amino acids. From germline, CDR1 is SGDLS and CDR2 YYNGEE. Between the trimmed V and J ends, which lost 0 bases and 0 bases, there was a span of 10 bases. The CDR3 loop is CASSVVAPSSYNEQFF. CDR3 coding DNA: TGTGCCAGCAGCGTAGTTGCGCCCAGCTCCTACAATGAGCAGTTCTTC. Looking up the rest from reference TRBV9 and TRBJ2-1 gives the full variable domain: DSGVTQTPKHLITATGQRVTLRCSPRSGDLSVYWYQQSLDQGLQFLIQYYNGEERAKGNILERFSAQQFPDLHSELNLSSLELGDSALYFCASSVVAPSSYNEQFFGPGTRLTVL.

The chain uses TRBV29-1 and TRBJ1-1, with 8 bases that match TRBD1. After removal of 3 bases from V and 2 bases from J, the junction contained 2 bases not matched to a gene. The CDR3 contains 13 residues. From germline, CDR1 is SQVTM and CDR2 ANQGSEA. The CDR3 spells CSVETGVNTEAFF. The CDR3 nucleotides are TGCAGCGTTGAGACAGGGGTTAACACTGAAGCTTTCTTT.

The chain recombines TRBV4-2 with TRBJ2-2; the D is unclear. The CDR3 covers 14 residues. The V end lost 0 bases, the J end lost 5 bases, and 7 bases lay between the germline ends. Germline-derived CDR1 and CDR2 are LGHNA and YNFKEQ. CDR3 coding DNA: TGTGCCAGCAGCCAAGATTTCCGAACCGGGGAGCTGTTTTTT. Protein: CASSQDFRTGELFF.

This clone was detected only once. J is TRBJ2-7 and V is TRBV2; D perhaps matches TRBD2 (5 bases). Germline V gene sequence: CDR1 SNHLY, CDR2 FYNNEI. The length of the CDR3 is 13 residues. V was shortened by 4 bases and J by 5 bases, with 12 bases between the two germline ends. CDR3: CASSGYEGNEQYF. CDR3 sequence (DNA): TGTGCCAGCAGTGGCTACGAGGGTAACGAGCAGTACTTC.

The chain carries TRBV10-3 and TRBJ1-5, with D possibly matching TRBD1 (5 bases). CDR1 ENHRY and CDR2 SYGVKD come from the germline V gene. There are 14 residues in the CDR3. The V and J ends lost 6 bases and 4 bases respectively, with 13 bases between them. The CDR3 is CAISQGRENQPQHF. The CDR3 coding sequence is TGTGCCATCAGCCAGGGACGGGAGAATCAGCCCCAGCATTTT.

The chain uses TRBV29-1 and TRBJ2-2; 7 bases fit TRBD2. The germline V gene encodes CDR1 SQVTM and CDR2 ANQGSEA. The CDR3 has 14 residues. V dropped 5 bases and J dropped 2; count of bases not matched to a gene: 5. For the CDR3, the DNA is TGCAGCGTTTCCGGCGGGAGTAACACCGGGGAGCTGTTTTTT. The encoded protein is CSVSGGSNTGELFF.